The present entry profiles one T cell receptor (beta chain) with its context. This entry belongs to a study of graft-versus-host responses after intestinal transplantation. Study in general: Every recipient underwent anti-thymocyte globulin induction, then tacrolimus and steroids for roughly 3 years.

Generated by immunoSEQ multiplex PCR, the TCRdb table keeps only in-frame clones and is missing some. The sample yields roughly 46,000 clones, 90% to 95% seen once. This TCR derives from a human patient who received an intestinal transplant, so some T cells may come from the graft donor. The source material was PBMCs, sampled around 790 days after a first intestinal transplant, on the day of a second.

The CDR3 bases are TGTGCCAGCAGTCGGTTAGGGGAGAGTCAGCCCCAGCATTTT. Amino acid sequence: CASSRLGESQPQHF. The J gene is TRBJ1-5, the V gene TRBV6-1; the D gene is possibly TRBD1 (5 bases). CDR1 and CDR2 (germline): MNHNS, SASEGT. V was cut by 5 bases and J by 6 bases, with 14 bases left in between. The CDR3 consists of 14 residues.